A selection of T cell receptor beta chains follows, all from one sample in a study of beta chain features in type 1 diabetes. The method was immunoSEQ multiplex PCR; TCRdb's version includes in-frame clones alone and lacks a portion of them. The repertoire holds a few hundred thousand clones, with roughly an eighth as singletons. The sample was naive CD4+ T cells from blood. These receptors all stem from a man aged 25 to 40 with type 1 diabetes. CDR3s include the opening cysteine and the closing phenylalanine or tryptophan. The D gene is left open where the match is weak. Part of the rows lack a size; the others show once, few, many or a class for expanded clones.

cdr3_aa cdr3_nt d_call v_call clone_size j_call
CASSQIFGGDYEQYF TGCGCCAGCAGCCAGATATTCGGGGGGGACTACGAGCAGTACTTC TRBD2 TRBV4-3 few TRBJ2-7
CASGTSSDNEQFF TGTGCCAGCGGGACTAGCAGTGACAATGAGCAGTTCTTC TRBD2 TRBV7-9 - TRBJ2-1
CSVEGGLVLEQFF TGCAGCGTTGAGGGAGGCTTAGTTCTTGAGCAGTTCTTC - TRBV29-1 few TRBJ2-1
CASSLDSSYEQYF TGTGCCAGCAGTTTGGACAGCTCCTACGAGCAGTACTTC - TRBV2 - TRBJ2-7
CASSLTSGRRVTGELFF TGTGCCAGCAGCTTAACTAGCGGGAGGCGGGTCACCGGGGAGCTGTTTTTT TRBD2 TRBV11-2 - TRBJ2-2
CASTNSGAANTGELFF TGCGCCAGCACGAATTCAGGGGCCGCGAACACCGGGGAGCTGTTTTTT - TRBV5-1 - TRBJ2-2
CASSVGGMEETQYF TGTGCCAGCAGCGTAGGAGGAATGGAAGAGACCCAGTACTTC - TRBV9 few TRBJ2-5
CASSLARTSYNEQFF TGTGCCAGCAGCTTAGCTAGGACTAGCTACAATGAGCAGTTCTTC TRBD2 TRBV7-9 few TRBJ2-1
CASSLRGGALSGYTF TGTGCCAGCAGCCTTAGAGGGGGGGCCCTGAGCGGCTACACCTTC - TRBV9 - TRBJ1-2
CASSLAASTDTQYF TGTGCCAGCAGTCTAGCAGCCAGCACAGATACGCAGTATTTT - TRBV28 few TRBJ2-3
CASSFGSNEKLFF TGCGCCAGCAGCTTTGGCTCTAATGAAAAACTGTTTTTT - TRBV5-1 - TRBJ1-4
CASSLVGHLGSQPQHF TGTGCCAGCAGCTTAGTGGGACACCTAGGAAGTCAGCCCCAGCATTTT - TRBV7-2 few TRBJ1-5
CASSLITGAGTEAFF TGTGCCAGTAGTCTTATCACAGGGGCCGGAACTGAAGCTTTCTTT TRBD1 TRBV19 - TRBJ1-1
CASSLAGRPSGYTF TGTGCCAGCAGTTTAGCGGGCCGTCCGAGCGGCTACACCTTC - TRBV27 - TRBJ1-2
CASSLDRPNTEAFF TGTGCCAGCAGCTTGGACAGGCCGAACACTGAAGCTTTCTTT - TRBV5-4 few TRBJ1-1